This entry concerns a single TCR beta chain. Its antigen is still unknown. PCR involved 60 Vbeta and 13 Jbeta primers. Measured with immunoSEQ multiplex PCR; TCRdb has only the in-frame clones, and not every one. The table includes about 100,000 clones, 65% to 85% detected once. The record originates from a study of cytomegalovirus exposure and HLA in healthy donors. Whole-study context: About 85 million unique TCRs from HLA-typed donors were held in an early release of data.

Study-level results: Highest at DRB1 and lowest at HLA-C, TCR association rates differed among HLA loci in a later analysis.

This receptor was taken from a man younger than 30 in good health and CMV-seronegative. The source material was PBMCs.

The CDR3 DNA reads as TGTGCCAGCAGTTACACAGATACGCAGTATTTT. Protein: CASSYTDTQYF. The J gene is TRBJ2-3, the V gene TRBV7-2; D remains unclear. The V gene's germline CDR1 is SGHTA and CDR2 FQGNSA. Trimming pared 6 bases from V and 2 bases from J, leaving 3 bases between. CDR3 length: 11 amino acids.